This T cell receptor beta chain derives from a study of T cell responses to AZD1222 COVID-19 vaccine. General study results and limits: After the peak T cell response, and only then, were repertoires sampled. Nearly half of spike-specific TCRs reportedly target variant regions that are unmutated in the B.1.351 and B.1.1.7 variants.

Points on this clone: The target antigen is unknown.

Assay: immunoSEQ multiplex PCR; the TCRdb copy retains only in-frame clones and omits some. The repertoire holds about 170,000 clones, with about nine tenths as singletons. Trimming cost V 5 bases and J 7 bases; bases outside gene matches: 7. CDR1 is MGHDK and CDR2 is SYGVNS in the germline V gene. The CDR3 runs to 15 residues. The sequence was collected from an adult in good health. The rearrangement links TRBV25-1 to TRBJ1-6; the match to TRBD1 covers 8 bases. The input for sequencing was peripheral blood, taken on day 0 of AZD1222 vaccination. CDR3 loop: CASSPWGQENSPLHF. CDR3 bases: TGTGCCAGCAGTCCCTGGGGACAGGAAAATTCACCCCTCCACTTT.